The 8 T cell receptor delta chains below all came from one sample that was sequenced in a study of gammadelta T cells in human blood. TCRdb re-called the RT-PCR reads using CATT. The table lists 1,000 to 1,200 delta-chain clones, about 6% of them singletons, with around a tenth in the top ten. The sequencing input was non-Vgamma9Vdelta2 gamma-delta T cells from infant blood. The origin of the receptors is a human donor.

As to this clone: A much more abundant neighbour one base away suggests this may be a read error. The identical CDR3 is also encoded by other nucleotide sequences in the sample. This chain connects TRDV1 to TRDJ1, with 13 bases that match TRDD3. V lost 0 bases and J lost 3; bases outside the gene matches: 22. The CDR3 totals 23 residues. Germline V gene data show CDR1 as TSWWSYY and CDR2 as QGS. The CDR3 nucleotides read TGTGCTCTTGGGGAACTAGGGGCCTTCCCTTCGTACTGGGGGATACGAGGACCCGATAAACTCATCTTT. Its translation is CALGELGAFPSYWGIRGPDKLIF.

The chain employs TRAV38-2/DV8 and TRDJ1, with D possibly being TRDD3 (6 bases). This CDR3 contains 18 residues. Trimming left V 1 base short and J 7 bases short, with 26 bases between. CDR1 is TSESDYY and CDR2 is QEAYKQQN in the germline V gene. The CDR3 sequence: CAYRSRFQGGTLGGKLIF. The CDR3 nucleotides read TGTGCTTATAGGAGCCGTTTCCAAGGGGGAACGTTAGGGGGTAAACTCATCTTT.

In its sample, this clone is large. Other DNA sequences from this sample encode an identical CDR3 as well. V and J are TRDV3 and TRDJ1, with 8 positions matching TRDD3. Germline trimming cut 2 bases from V and 6 bases from J; bases unmatched to any gene: 11. The CDR3 totals 14 residues. The V gene's germline CDR1 is TVYSNPD and CDR2 GDNSRS (reference sequence). This chain's CDR3 is CAFAKTGGPHKLIF. In nucleotides, the CDR3 is TGTGCCTTTGCCAAGACTGGGGGGCCTCATAAACTCATCTTT.

By share, this clone ranks as large (0.1 to 1%). The chain has TRAV29/DV5 and TRDJ1; D tentatively reads TRDD2 or TRDD3 (8 bases each). Germline loops: CDR1 NSMFDY, CDR2 ISSIKDK. V dropped 4 bases and J dropped 9 bases, with 28 bases sitting between them. The CDR3 is 16 residues long. The CDR3: CAALFLPYWGGGELIF. For the CDR3, the DNA is TGTGCAGCACTCTTCCTACCGTACTGGGGGGGAGGGGAACTCATCTTT.

Details on this clone: A read error may explain this, as a much larger clone is one base away. This chain uses TRDV1 with TRDJ1; D tentatively reads TRDD2 or TRDD3 (7 bases each). V was pared by 5 bases and J by 0 bases, with 28 bases between. From germline, CDR1 is TSWWSYY and CDR2 QGS. The CDR3 sequence is 20 residues long. The CDR3 sequence: CALGTPFLKRWGTHTDKLIF. In DNA, the CDR3 is TGTGCTCTTGGGACACCCTTCCTGAAGAGGTGGGGGACTCACACCGATAAACTCATCTTT.

By its share, this clone is medium-sized. The sample carries other DNA sequences with the same CDR3. The chain recombines TRDV2 with TRDJ1; 7 bases fit TRDD3. CDR1 is GEAIGNYY and CDR2 is EKD in the germline V gene. This CDR3 is built from 14 residues. Unmatched junction bases numbered 0, after V lost 0 bases and J lost 0 bases. The CDR3, as DNA: TGTGCCTGTGACACCGGGGGATACACCGATAAACTCATCTTT. Encoded protein: CACDTGGYTDKLIF.

This clone ranks as large. The V gene is TRDV1, the J gene TRDJ1; TRDD3 might be the D (5 bases). The CDR3 consists of 16 residues. Trimming left V 4 bases short and J 3 bases short, with 18 bases between. Germline assignment: CDR1 TSWWSYY and CDR2 QGS. CDR3 region: CALGGRLPGKPDKLIF. Here the CDR3 DNA reads TGTGCTCTTGGGGGTCGGCTCCCGGGGAAACCCGATAAACTCATCTTT.

Relative to its sample, this clone is large. The chain recombines TRDV1 with TRDJ1; the match to TRDD3 covers 9 bases. Trimming at V came to 0 bases and at J to 3 bases, leaving 23 bases not matched to a gene. The CDR3 is 22 residues long. Germline-derived CDR1 and CDR2 are TSWWSYY and QGS. The CDR3 coding sequence is TGTGCTCTTGGGGAACTAAAGTCAAGTTACGGGACTCTACTGGGGGAACCCGATAAACTCATCTTT. This translates into CALGELKSSYGTLLGEPDKLIF.